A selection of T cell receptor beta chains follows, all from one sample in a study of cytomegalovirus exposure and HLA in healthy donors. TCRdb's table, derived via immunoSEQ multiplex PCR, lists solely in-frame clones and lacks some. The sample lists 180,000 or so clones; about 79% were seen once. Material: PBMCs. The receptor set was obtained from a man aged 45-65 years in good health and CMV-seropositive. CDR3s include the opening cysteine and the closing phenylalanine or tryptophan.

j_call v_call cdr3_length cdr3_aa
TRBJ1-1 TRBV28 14 CASSPGDRVTEAFF
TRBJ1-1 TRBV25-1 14 CASSLQGQGTEAFF
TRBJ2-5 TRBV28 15 CASKKGQDFKETQYF
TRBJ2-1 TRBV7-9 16 CASSLEAGSGRNEQFF
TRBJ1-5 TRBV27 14 CASSFRQGNQPQHF
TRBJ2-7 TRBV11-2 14 CASSFTRQYYEQYF
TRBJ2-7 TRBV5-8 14 CASSLDWSSYEQYF
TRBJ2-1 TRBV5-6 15 CASSEVSVDYNEQFF
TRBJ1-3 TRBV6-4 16 CASSDVLQGVGNTIYF
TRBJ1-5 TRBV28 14 CASSGQGVAQPQHF
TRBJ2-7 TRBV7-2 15 CASSPTDTSSYGQYF
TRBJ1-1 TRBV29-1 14 CSVEDPGGLDSAFF
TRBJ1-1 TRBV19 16 CASSGQGWYSNTEAFF
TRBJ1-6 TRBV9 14 CASSPRQGYSPLHF
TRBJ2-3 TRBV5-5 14 CASSLRSGSDTQYF
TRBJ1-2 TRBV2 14 CASSEAGQGTGYTF
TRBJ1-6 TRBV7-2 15 CASSLADTSNSPLHF
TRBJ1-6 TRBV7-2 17 CASSLVISGQYNSPLHF
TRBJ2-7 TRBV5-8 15 CASSRGEGLQNEQYF
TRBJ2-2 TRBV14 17 CASSHTSGGWGTGELFF
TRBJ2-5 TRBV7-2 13 CASSLGQAETQYF
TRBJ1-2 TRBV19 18 CASSIEGPHRTEFGGYTF
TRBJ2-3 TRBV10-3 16 CAISDPRGGTTDTQYF
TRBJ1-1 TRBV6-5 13 CASRGDRATEAFF
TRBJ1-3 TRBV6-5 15 CASSYSGFSGNTIYF
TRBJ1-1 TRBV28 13 CASRGPLNTEAFF
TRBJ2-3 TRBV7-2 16 CASSLGGLASTDTQYF
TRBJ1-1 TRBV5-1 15 CASSLVGGGTTEAFF
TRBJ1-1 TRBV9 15 CASSGRLSSGTEAFF
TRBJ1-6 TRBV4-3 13 CASSQDQNSPLHF
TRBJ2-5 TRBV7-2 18 CASSLGATLAGGWETQYF
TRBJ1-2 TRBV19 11 CASRQGHGYTF
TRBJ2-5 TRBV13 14 CASSLAGVMKTQYF
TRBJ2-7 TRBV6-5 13 CASAGGGVYEQYF
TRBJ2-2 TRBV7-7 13 CASYTANTGELFF
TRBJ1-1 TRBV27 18 CASSLWLGRGEFESEAFF
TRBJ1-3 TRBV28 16 CASSSGLGGGGNTIYF
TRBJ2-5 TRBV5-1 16 CASSLLASGGQETQYF
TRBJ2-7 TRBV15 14 CATSRSQLSYEQYF
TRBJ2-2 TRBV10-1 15 CASQSGRGGSGELFF
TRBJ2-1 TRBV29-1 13 CSVVMGRYNEQFF
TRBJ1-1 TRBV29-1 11 CSIQNWGESFF
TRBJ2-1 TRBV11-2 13 CASSLDRDNEQFF
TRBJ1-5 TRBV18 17 CASSPPAGVGGNQPQHF
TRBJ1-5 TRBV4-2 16 CASSQGGRGKNQPQHF
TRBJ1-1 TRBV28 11 CASSQNTEAFF
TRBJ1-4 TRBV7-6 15 CASSLEGSGGGKLFF
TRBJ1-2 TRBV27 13 CASSLSRSGGYTF
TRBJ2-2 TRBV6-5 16 CASSSVFRGDTGELFF
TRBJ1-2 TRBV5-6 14 CASSLGRSNYGYTF
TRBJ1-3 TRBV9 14 CASSSSGVGNTIYF
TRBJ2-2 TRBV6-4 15 CASSATGIDTGELFF
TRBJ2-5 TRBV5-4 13 CASSPGTEETQYF
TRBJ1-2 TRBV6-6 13 CASSYGGMSGYTF
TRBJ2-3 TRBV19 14 CASTRTGSTDTQYF
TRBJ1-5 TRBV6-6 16 CASSYRGDRTNQPQHF
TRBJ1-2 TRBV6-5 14 CASSYSSQRGGYTF
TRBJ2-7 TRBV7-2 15 CASSLGGGSAYEQYF
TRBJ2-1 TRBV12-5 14 CASGWTGDRNEQFF
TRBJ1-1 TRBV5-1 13 CASSLDRNTEAFF